Below, one TCR beta chain is given with its context. Seattle's cohort entered during active infection and was followed longitudinally. The repertoire was sequenced with immunoSEQ multiplex PCR; TCRdb's copy has only in-frame clones and lacks some. The sample includes roughly 220,000 clones, around 83% of them seen just once. The data were obtained in a study of blood T cell repertoires in COVID-19. Study as a whole: Sites in the United States, Italy and Spain provided acute and convalescent COVID-19 samples. Sample material is recorded as cDNA or gDNA derived from T cells, B-cell-depleted T cells, or PBMCs.

The germline gives CDR1 MNHEY, CDR2 SMNVEV (reference sequence). After removal of 3 bases from V and 4 bases from J, the junction contained 6 bases not matched to a gene. CDR3 length: 15 residues. This chain uses TRBV27 with TRBJ2-1, with 7 bases matching TRBD2. This receptor was taken from a woman aged 45-65 years with COVID-19, enrolled during active disease. The source material was peripheral blood. The CDR3 nucleotides are TGTGCCAGCAGTTTGAGACGGGGGGTTTACAATGAGCAGTTCTTC. Its protein product is CASSLRRGVYNEQFF.